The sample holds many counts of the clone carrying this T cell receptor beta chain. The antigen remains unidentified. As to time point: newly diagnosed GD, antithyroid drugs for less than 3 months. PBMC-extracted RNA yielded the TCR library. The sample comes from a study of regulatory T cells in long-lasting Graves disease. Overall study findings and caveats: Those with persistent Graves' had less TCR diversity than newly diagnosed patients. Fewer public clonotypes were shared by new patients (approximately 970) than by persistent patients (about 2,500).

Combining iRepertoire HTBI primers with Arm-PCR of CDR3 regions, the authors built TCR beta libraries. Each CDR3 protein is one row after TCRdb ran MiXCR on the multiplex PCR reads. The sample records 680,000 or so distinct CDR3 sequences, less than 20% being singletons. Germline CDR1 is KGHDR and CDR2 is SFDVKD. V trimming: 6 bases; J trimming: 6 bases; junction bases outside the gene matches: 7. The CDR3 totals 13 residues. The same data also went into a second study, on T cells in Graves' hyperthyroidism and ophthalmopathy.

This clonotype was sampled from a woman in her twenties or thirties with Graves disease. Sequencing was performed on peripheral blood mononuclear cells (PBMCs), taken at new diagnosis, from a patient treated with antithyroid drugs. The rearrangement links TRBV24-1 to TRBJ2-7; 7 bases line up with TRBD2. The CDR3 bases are TGTGCCACCAGTCAGCCCGGGACTACCGAGCAGTACTTC. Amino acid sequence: CATSQPGTTEQYF.